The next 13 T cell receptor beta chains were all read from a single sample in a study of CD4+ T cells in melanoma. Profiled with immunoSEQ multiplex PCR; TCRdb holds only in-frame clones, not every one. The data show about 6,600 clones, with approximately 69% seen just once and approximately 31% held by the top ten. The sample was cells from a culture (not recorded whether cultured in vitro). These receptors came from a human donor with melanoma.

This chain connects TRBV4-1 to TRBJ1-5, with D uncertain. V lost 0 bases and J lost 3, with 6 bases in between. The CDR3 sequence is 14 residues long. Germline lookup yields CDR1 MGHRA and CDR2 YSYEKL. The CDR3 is CASSQDSYNQPQHF. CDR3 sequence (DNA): TGCGCCAGCAGCCAAGATTCGTACAATCAGCCCCAGCATTTT.

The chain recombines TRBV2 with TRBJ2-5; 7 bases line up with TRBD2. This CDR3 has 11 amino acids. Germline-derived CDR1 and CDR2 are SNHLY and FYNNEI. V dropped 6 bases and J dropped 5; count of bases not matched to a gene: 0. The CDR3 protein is CASSGRETQYF. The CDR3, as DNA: TGTGCCAGCAGCGGGAGGGAGACCCAGTACTTC.

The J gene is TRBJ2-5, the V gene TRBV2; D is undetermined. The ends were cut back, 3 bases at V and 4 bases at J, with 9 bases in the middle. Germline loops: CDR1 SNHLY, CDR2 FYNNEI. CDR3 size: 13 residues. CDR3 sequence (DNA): TGTGCCAGCAGTGATCTAGGGATAGAGACCCAGTACTTC. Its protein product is CASSDLGIETQYF.

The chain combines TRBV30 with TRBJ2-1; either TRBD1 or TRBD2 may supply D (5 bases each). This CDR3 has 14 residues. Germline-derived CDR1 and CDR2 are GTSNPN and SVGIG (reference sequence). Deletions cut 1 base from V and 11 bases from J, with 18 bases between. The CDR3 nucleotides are TGTGCCTGGAGTGATACAGGTCGGGGTAAGAAGCAGTTCTTC. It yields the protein CAWSDTGRGKKQFF.

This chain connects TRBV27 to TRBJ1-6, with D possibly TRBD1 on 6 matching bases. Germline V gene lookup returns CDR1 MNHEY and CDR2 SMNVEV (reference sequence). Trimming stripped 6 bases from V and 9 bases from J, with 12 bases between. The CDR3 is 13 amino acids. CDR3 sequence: CASRTQGRSPLHF. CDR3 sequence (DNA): TGTGCCAGCAGAACACAGGGCCGTTCACCCCTCCACTTT.

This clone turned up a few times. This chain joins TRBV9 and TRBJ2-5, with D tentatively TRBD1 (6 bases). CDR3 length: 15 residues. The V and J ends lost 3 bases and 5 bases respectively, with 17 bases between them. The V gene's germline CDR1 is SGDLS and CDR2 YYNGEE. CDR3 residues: CASSGGQGLGETQYF. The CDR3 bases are TGTGCCAGCAGCGGGGGGCAGGGTCTGGGGGAGACCCAGTACTTC. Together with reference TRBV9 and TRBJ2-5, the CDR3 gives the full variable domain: DSGVTQTPKHLITATGQRVTLRCSPRSGDLSVYWYQQSLDQGLQFLIQYYNGEERAKGNILERFSAQQFPDLHSELNLSSLELGDSALYFCASSGGQGLGETQYFGPGTRLLVL.

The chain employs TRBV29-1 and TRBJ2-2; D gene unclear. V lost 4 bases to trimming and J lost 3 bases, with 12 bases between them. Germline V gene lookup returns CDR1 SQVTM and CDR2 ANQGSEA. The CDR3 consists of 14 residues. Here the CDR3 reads CSVAPGVYTGELFF. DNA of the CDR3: TGCAGCGTTGCCCCGGGCGTTTACACCGGGGAGCTGTTTTTT.

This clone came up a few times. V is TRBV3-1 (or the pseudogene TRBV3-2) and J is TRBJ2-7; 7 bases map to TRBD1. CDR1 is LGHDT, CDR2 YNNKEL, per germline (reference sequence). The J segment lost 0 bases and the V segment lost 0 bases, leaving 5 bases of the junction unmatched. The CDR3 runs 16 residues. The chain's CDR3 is CASSQDRGGFSYEQYF. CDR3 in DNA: TGTGCCAGCAGCCAAGATAGAGGGGGCTTCTCCTACGAGCAGTACTTC.

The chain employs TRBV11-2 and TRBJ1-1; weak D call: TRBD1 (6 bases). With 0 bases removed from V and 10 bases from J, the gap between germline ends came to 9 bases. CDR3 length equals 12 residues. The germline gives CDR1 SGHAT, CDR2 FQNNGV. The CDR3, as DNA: TGTGCCAGCAGCTTAGAGGGGGGGCGAGCTTTCTTT. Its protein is CASSLEGGRAFF. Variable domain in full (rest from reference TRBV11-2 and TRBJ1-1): EAGVAQSPRYKIIEKRQSVAFWCNPISGHATLYWYQQILGQGPKLLIQFQNNGVVDDSQLPKDRFSAERLKGVDSTLKIQPAKLEDSAVYLCASSLEGGRAFFGQGTRLTVV.

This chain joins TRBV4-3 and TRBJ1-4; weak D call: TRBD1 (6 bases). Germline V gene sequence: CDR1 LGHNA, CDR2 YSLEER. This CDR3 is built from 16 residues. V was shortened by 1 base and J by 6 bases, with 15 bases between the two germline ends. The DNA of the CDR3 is TGCGCCAGCAGCCAAGGCCCAGGGGTCCTAGATGAAAAACTGTTTTTT. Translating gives CASSQGPGVLDEKLFF.

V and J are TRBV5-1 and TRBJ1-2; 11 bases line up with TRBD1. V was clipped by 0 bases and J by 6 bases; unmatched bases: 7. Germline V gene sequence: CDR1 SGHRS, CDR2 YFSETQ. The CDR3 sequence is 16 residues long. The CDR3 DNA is TGCGCCAGCAGCTTGGGGGGGACAGGGGGACATCATGGCTACACCTTC. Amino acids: CASSLGGTGGHHGYTF.

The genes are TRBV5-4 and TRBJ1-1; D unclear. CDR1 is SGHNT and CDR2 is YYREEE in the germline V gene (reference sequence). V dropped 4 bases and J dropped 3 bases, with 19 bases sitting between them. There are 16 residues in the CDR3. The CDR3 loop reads CASSPDQESMDTEAFF. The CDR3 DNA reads TGTGCCAGCAGCCCGGATCAGGAGAGTATGGACACTGAAGCTTTCTTT.

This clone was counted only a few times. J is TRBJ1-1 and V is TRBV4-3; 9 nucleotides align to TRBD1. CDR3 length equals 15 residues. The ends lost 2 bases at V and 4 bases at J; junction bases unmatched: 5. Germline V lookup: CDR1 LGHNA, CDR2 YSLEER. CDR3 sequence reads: CASSQQDRGPTEAFF. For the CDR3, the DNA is TGCGCCAGCAGCCAACAGGACAGGGGCCCCACTGAAGCTTTCTTT.